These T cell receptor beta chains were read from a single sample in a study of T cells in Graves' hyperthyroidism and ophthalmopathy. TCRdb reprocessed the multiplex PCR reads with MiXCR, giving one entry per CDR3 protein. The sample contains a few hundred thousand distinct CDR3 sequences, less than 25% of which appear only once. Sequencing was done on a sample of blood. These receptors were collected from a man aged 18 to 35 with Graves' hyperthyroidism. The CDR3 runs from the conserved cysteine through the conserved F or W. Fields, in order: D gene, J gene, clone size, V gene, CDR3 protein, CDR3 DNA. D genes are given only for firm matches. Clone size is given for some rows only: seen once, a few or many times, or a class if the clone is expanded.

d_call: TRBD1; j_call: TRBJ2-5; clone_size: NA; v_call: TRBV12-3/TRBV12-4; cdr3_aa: CASNTGTGRETQYF; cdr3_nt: TGTGCCAGCAATACCGGGACAGGGAGAGAGACCCAGTACTTC
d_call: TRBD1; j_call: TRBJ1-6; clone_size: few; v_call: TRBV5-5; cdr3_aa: CASSFSGTDNSPLHF; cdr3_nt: TGTGCCAGCAGCTTCTCCGGGACAGATAATTCACCCCTCCACTTT
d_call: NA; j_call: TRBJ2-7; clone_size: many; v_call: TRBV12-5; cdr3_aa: CASVLLPEHEQYF; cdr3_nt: TGTGCTAGTGTCCTCCTCCCAGAACACGAGCAGTACTTC
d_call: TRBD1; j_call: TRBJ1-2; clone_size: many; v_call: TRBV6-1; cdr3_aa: CASTRRTGGREFDYGYTF; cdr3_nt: TGTGCCAGCACTAGAAGAACAGGGGGAAGGGAGTTTGACTATGGCTACACCTTC
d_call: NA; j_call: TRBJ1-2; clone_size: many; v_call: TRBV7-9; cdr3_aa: CASTPWGSGYTF; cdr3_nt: TGTGCCAGCACCCCTTGGGGGTCGGGCTACACCTTC
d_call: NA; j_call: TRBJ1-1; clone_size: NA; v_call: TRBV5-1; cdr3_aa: CASSPGRGDTEAFF; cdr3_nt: TGCGCCAGCAGCCCCGGACGGGGTGACACTGAAGCTTTCTTT
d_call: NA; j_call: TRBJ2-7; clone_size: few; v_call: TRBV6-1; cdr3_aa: CASSVDPDHYEQYF; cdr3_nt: TGTGCCAGCAGTGTCGACCCGGACCACTACGAGCAGTACTTC
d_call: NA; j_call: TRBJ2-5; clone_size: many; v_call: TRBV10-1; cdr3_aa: CASSAPGGPQYF; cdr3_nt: TGCGCCAGCAGTGCACCGGGCGGGCCCCAGTACTTC
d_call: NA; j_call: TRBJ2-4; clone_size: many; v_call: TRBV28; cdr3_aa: CASSLGGGIQYF; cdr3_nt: TGTGCCAGCAGTCTGGGGGGAGGCATTCAGTACTTC
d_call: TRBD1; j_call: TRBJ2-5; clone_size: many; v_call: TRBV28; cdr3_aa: CASSWDRGETQYF; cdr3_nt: TGTGCCAGCAGTTGGGACAGGGGAGAGACCCAGTACTTC
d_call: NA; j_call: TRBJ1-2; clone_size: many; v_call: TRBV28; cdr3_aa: CASKLGLGGYTF; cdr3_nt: TGTGCCAGCAAATTAGGTTTAGGTGGCTACACCTTC
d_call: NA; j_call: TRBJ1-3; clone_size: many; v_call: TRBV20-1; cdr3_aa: CSARGWGVGNTIYF; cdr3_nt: TGCAGTGCTAGAGGATGGGGGGTGGGAAACACCATATATTTT
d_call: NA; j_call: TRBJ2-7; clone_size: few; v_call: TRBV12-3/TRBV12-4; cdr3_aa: CASRTVRANDQYF; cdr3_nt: TGTGCCAGCAGGACGGTCAGGGCGAACGATCAGTACTTC
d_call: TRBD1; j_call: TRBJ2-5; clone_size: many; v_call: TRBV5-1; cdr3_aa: CATVTGTGGAETQYF; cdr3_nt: TGCGCCACCGTCACCGGGACAGGGGGCGCAGAGACCCAGTACTTC
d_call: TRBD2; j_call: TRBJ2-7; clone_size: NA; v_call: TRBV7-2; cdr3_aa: CASSSEAGSSYEQYF; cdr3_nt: TGTGCCAGCAGCTCCGAAGCGGGGAGCTCCTACGAGCAGTACTTC
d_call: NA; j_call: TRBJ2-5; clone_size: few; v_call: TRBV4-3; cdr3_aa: CASSQGLGEETQYF; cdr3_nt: TGCGCCAGCAGCCAAGGATTGGGAGAGGAGACCCAGTACTTC
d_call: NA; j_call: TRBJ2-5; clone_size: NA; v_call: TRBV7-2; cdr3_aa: CASSLAGFRGTQYF; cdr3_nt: TGTGCCAGCAGCTTAGCGGGTTTTCGGGGGACCCAGTACTTC
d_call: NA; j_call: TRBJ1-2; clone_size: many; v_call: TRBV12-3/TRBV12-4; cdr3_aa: CASSFRGSGDGYTF; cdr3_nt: TGTGCCAGCAGTTTTAGAGGGTCAGGAGACGGCTACACCTTC
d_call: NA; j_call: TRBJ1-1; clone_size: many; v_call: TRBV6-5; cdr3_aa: CASSYWGNLNTEAFF; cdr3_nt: TGTGCCAGCAGTTACTGGGGCAACTTGAACACTGAAGCTTTCTTT
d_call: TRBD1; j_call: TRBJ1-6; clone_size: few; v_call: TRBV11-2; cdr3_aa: CASSVTGGSSSYNSPLHF; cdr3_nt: TGTGCCAGCAGCGTAACAGGGGGCTCCAGCTCCTATAATTCACCCCTCCACTTT
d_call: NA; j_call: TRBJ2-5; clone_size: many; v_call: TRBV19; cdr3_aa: CASSMQGPQETQYF; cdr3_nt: TGTGCCAGTAGTATGCAGGGTCCCCAAGAGACCCAGTACTTC
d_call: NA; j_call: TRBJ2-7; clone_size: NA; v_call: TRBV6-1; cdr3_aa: CATAWENSYEQYF; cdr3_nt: TGTGCCACCGCTTGGGAGAACTCCTACGAGCAGTACTTC
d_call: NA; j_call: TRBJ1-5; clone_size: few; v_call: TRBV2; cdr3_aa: CASNQFQLRTYNQPQHF; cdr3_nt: TGTGCCAGCAACCAATTCCAGTTAAGGACATACAATCAGCCCCAGCATTTT
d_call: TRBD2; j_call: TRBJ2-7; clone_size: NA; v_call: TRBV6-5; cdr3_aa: CASSYTPSGRYSYEQYF; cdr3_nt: TGTGCCAGCAGTTACACACCGAGCGGGAGGTACTCCTACGAGCAGTACTTC
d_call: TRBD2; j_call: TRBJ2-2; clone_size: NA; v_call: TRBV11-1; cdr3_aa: CASSASFGGVNTGELFF; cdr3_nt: TGTGCCAGCAGCGCTTCGTTCGGGGGGGTTAACACCGGGGAGCTGTTTTTT
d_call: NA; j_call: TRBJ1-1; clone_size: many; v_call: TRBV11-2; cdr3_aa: CASSLVEGGREAFF; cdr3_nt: TGTGCCAGCAGCTTAGTAGAGGGCGGTCGTGAAGCTTTCTTT
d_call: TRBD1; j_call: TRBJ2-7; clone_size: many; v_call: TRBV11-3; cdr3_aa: CASSPGTGFSYEQYF; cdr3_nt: TGTGCCAGCAGCCCAGGGACAGGGTTCTCCTACGAGCAGTACTTC
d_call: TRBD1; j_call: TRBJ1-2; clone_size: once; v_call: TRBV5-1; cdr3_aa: CASRGQGALGYTF; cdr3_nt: TGCGCCAGCAGGGGACAGGGGGCGCTTGGCTACACCTTC
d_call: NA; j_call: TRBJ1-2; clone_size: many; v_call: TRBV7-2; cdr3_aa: CASSLGAGNYGYTF; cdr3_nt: TGTGCCAGCAGCTTAGGAGCAGGGAATTATGGCTACACCTTC
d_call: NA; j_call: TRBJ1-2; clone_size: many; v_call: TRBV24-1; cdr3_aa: CATSDPLDSTRGYTF; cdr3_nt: TGTGCCACCAGTGATCCCTTAGACAGCACCCGGGGCTACACCTTC
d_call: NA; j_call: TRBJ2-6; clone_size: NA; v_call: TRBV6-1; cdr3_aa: CASREPPTGANVLTF; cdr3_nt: TGTGCCAGCAGAGAACCTCCAACCGGGGCCAACGTCCTGACTTTC
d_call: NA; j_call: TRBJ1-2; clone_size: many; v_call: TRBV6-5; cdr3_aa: CASSRTGSHYGYTF; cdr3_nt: TGTGCCAGCAGTCGGACCGGGAGCCACTATGGCTACACCTTC
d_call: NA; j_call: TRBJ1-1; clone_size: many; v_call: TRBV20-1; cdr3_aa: CSARDMGGGFGTEAFF; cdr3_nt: TGCAGTGCTAGAGATATGGGGGGGGGTTTTGGTACTGAAGCTTTCTTT
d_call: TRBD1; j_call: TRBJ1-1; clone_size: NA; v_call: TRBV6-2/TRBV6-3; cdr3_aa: CASSDRVYEAFF; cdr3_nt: TGTGCCAGCAGTGACAGGGTTTATGAAGCTTTCTTT
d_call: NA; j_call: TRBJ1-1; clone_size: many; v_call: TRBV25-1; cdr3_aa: CASSDRGSGTEAFF; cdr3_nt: TGTGCCAGCAGTGACCGGGGATCAGGCACTGAAGCTTTCTTT
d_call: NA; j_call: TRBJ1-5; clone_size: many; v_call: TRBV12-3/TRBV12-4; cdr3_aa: CASSPDRPAQPQHF; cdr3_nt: TGTGCCAGCAGTCCTGACAGGCCTGCCCAGCCCCAGCATTTT
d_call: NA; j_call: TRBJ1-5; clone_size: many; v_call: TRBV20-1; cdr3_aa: CSASRGGQPQHF; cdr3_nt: TGCAGTGCGAGCAGGGGTGGACAGCCCCAGCATTTT
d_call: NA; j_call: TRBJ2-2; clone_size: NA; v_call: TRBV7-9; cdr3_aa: CASSLTQGTGELIF; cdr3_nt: TGTGCCAGCAGCTTGACCCAGGGAACCGGGGAGCTGATTTTT
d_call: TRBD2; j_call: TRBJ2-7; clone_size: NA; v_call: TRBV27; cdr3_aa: CASSSALRDYERYF; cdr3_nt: TGTGCCAGCAGCTCCGCACTCCGGGACTACGAGCGGTACTTC
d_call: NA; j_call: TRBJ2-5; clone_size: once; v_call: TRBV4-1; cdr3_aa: CASSQDRNEETQYF; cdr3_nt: TGCGCCAGCAGCCAAGATAGGAACGAAGAGACCCAGTACTTC
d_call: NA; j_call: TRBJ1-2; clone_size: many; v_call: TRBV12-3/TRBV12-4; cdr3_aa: CASSLNRPNYGYTF; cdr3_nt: TGTGCCAGCAGTTTAAACAGACCTAACTATGGCTACACCTTC
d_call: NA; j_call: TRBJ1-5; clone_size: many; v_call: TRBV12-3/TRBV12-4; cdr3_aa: CASSVDSRNQPQHF; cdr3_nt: TGTGCCAGCAGTGTGGACAGCCGAAATCAGCCCCAGCATTTT
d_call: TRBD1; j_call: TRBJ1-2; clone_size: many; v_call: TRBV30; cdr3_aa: CAWSVNTGALGYTF; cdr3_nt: TGTGCCTGGAGTGTCAACACAGGGGCCTTAGGCTACACCTTC
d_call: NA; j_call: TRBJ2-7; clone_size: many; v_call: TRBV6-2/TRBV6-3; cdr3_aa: CASSSSIRHEQYF; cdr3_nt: TGTGCCAGCAGTTCCTCGATCAGGCACGAGCAGTACTTC
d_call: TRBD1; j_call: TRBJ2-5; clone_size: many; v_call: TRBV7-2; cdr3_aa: CASSRRQGQETQYF; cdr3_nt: TGTGCCAGCAGCCGACGACAGGGCCAAGAGACCCAGTACTTC
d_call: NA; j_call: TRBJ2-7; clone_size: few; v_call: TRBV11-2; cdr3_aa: CASSTGERLYEQYF; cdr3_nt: TGTGCCAGCAGCACCGGAGAGAGACTATACGAGCAGTACTTC
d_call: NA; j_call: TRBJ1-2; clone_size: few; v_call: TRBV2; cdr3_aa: CAAYVSTGTGYTF; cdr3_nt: TGTGCCGCTTATGTTTCTACAGGGACTGGCTACACCTTC
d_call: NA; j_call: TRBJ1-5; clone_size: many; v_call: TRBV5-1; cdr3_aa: CASSLYRHSSNQPQHF; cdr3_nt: TGCGCCAGCAGCTTGTACAGGCACTCTAGCAATCAGCCCCAGCATTTT
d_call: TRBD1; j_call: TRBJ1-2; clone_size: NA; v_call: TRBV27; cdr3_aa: CASSFHRDRVREGYGYTF; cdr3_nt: TGTGCCAGCAGTTTTCACCGGGACAGGGTTAGGGAAGGCTATGGCTACACCTTC
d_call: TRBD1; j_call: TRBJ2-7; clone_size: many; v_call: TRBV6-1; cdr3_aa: CASSPRGQDLWEQYF; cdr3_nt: TGTGCCAGCAGTCCCCGGGGACAGGACCTGTGGGAGCAGTACTTC
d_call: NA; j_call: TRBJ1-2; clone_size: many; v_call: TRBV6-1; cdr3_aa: CASSNGGGYTF; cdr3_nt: TGTGCCAGCAGCAACGGGGGTGGCTACACCTTC